This T cell receptor (beta chain) was profiled in a study of blood T cell repertoires in COVID-19. In the authors' methods: Reference gene primers were amplified, and this amplification served to estimate nucleated cell counts. TCRdb's table, derived via immunoSEQ multiplex PCR, lists solely in-frame clones and lacks some. V, J and clone size are taken as reported in that table, and D and trimming were inferred from the DNA itself. The repertoire holds 300,000 or so clones, with more than 75% as singletons. Cohort allocation depended upon clinical history that participants reported. CDR1 and CDR2 (germline): SGHAT, FQNNGV. The CDR3 is made up of 11 amino acids. Between the trimmed V and J ends, which lost 3 bases and 4 bases, there was a span of 4 bases.

The chain couples TRBV11-2 to TRBJ2-7; D remains ambiguous. This receptor was obtained from a woman aged 18-29 years who had recovered from COVID-19. Sequenced input: PBMCs or T cells enriched from blood (not recorded which). The CDR3 sequence: CASSFLYEQYF. DNA for the CDR3: TGTGCCAGCAGCTTCTTATACGAGCAGTACTTC. The full variable domain, completed using reference TRBV11-2 and TRBJ2-7, is EAGVAQSPRYKIIEKRQSVAFWCNPISGHATLYWYQQILGQGPKLLIQFQNNGVVDDSQLPKDRFSAERLKGVDSTLKIQPAKLEDSAVYLCASSFLYEQYFGPGTRLTVT.